This TCR beta chain comes out of a study of blood T cell repertoires in COVID-19. Study information: Italy, Spain and the United States were the sources of the convalescent and acute COVID-19 samples.

Assay: immunoSEQ multiplex PCR; the TCRdb copy retains only in-frame clones and omits some. The table includes hundreds of thousands of clones, 81% detected once. Germline CDR1 MNHEY, CDR2 SMNVEV (reference sequence). The CDR3 is 13 residues long. The V gene lost 9 bases and the J gene lost 1 base, with 13 bases spanning the gap. V gene TRBV27 combines with J gene TRBJ2-7; D gene ambiguous. Material for sequencing was peripheral blood. This receptor was taken from an elderly woman with COVID-19, enrolled during active disease. The CDR3 loop reads CASRSPGSYEQYF. CDR3 DNA: TGTGCCAGTCGCTCCCCCGGGTCCTACGAGCAGTACTTC.